The next 6 T cell receptor beta chains were all read from a single sample in a study of cytomegalovirus exposure and HLA in healthy donors. The primer mix had 60 Vbeta and 13 Jbeta primers. TCRdb's copy holds only in-frame clones and misses some; the assay was immunoSEQ multiplex PCR. The sample includes under 200,000 clones, about three quarters of them seen just once. Sequencing was performed on PBMCs. The receptors originated from a woman in her forties in good health and CMV-seronegative.

The V gene is TRBV10-2, the J gene TRBJ1-4; D gene ambiguous. Germline loops: CDR1 WSHSY, CDR2 SAAADI. CDR3 length: 11 residues. Trimming left V 5 bases short and J 4 bases short, with 2 bases between. The DNA for the CDR3 is TGCGCCAGCAGTTATAATGAAAAACTGTTTTTT. Translated: CASSYNEKLFF.

The J gene is TRBJ2-7, the V gene TRBV14, with 9 bases aligning to TRBD1. Germline CDR1 reads SGHDN; CDR2 reads FVKESK. The V segment lost 4 bases and the J segment 6 bases; nucleotides outside the gene matches: 10. This CDR3 comprises 15 residues. The CDR3 sequence is CASSPLYRGRSEQYF. For the CDR3, the DNA is TGTGCCAGCAGCCCATTATACAGGGGGCGGTCCGAGCAGTACTTC. Drawing the rest from reference TRBV14 and TRBJ2-7, the complete variable domain is EAGVTQFPSHSVIEKGQTVTLRCDPISGHDNLYWYRRVMGKEIKFLLHFVKESKQDESGMPNNRFLAERTGGTYSTLKVQPAELEDSGVYFCASSPLYRGRSEQYFGPGTRLTVT.

The chain employs TRBV2 and TRBJ2-1; 7 bases are a match to TRBD2. Germline V gives CDR1 SNHLY, CDR2 FYNNEI. The CDR3 has 14 residues. The V gene end was trimmed by 8 bases and the J gene end by 4 bases; junction bases not matched to a gene: 8. This chain's CDR3 is CASHLERGYNEQFF. The CDR3 DNA is TGTGCCAGCCACCTTGAGCGGGGTTACAATGAGCAGTTCTTC.

The chain links TRBV5-4 to TRBJ2-5; a weak D match, TRBD1 (6 bases). The last part of the DNA fits TRBJ2-7 better; the J call may be wrong. This CDR3 comprises 12 residues. CDR1 and CDR2 (germline): SGHNT, YYREEE (reference sequence). The CDR3 here is CASSRTDYEQYF. The CDR3 DNA follows: TGTGCCAGCAGCAGGACAGACTACGAGCAGTACTTC.

CDR3 sequence: CASSLRRQRNTEAFF. The CDR3 region has the DNA TGTGCCAGCAGCTTGCGAAGACAGAGGAACACTGAAGCTTTCTTT. This sequence joins TRBV7-8 and TRBJ1-1, with D possibly being TRBD1 (5 bases). Germline CDR1 SGHVS, CDR2 FQNEAQ. The length of the CDR3 is 15 residues. Trimming took 3 bases from V and 1 from J, leaving 12 bases between them.

As to this clone: The CDR3 does not close with the conserved phenylalanine or tryptophan, likely indicating a read error. Because the CDR3's place on the DNA is in doubt, the DNA is left out and the CDR3 is given as listed by TCRdb. The J gene is TRBJ1-4, the V gene TRBV10-1; the table's D call, TRBD1, was not checked against the DNA. Germline V gene sequence: CDR1 WNHNN, CDR2 SYGVQD (reference sequence). The CDR3 sequence runs 11 residues, both termini included. CDR3 region: CASESSRWQGV.